These T cell receptor beta chains were read from a single sample in a study of cytomegalovirus exposure and HLA in healthy donors. Here immunoSEQ multiplex PCR was the method, and the copy in TCRdb shows in-frame clones only, minus some. Of some 120,000 clones listed, 75% to 85% are singletons. Sequencing was performed on PBMCs. The receptor set was obtained from a man aged 18 to 30 in good health and CMV-seronegative. Both conserved end residues are part of each CDR3. The order of the fields is CDR3 protein, CDR3 DNA, D gene, CDR3 length, V gene, J gene. D genes are given only for firm matches.

CDR3 protein: CASSIGQGDYEQYF
CDR3 DNA: TGTGCCAGTAGCATCGGACAGGGTGACTACGAGCAGTACTTC
D gene: TRBD1
CDR3 length: 14
V gene: TRBV19
J gene: TRBJ2-7

CDR3 protein: CASSRGQGSYGYTF
CDR3 DNA: TGTGCCAGCAGCCGGGGACAGGGATCCTATGGCTACACCTTC
D gene: TRBD1
CDR3 length: 14
V gene: TRBV5-5
J gene: TRBJ1-2

CDR3 protein: CASSQARGKTQYF
CDR3 DNA: TGTGCCAGCAGCCAAGCCAGGGGCAAGACCCAGTACTTC
D gene: -
CDR3 length: 13
V gene: TRBV14
J gene: TRBJ2-5

CDR3 protein: CASSQQGSTEAFF
CDR3 DNA: TGTGCCAGCTCTCAACAGGGCTCCACTGAAGCTTTCTTT
D gene: -
CDR3 length: 13
V gene: TRBV18
J gene: TRBJ1-1

CDR3 protein: CASRPRLQSSYEQYF
CDR3 DNA: TGTGCCAGCAGACCTAGACTACAAAGCTCCTACGAGCAGTACTTC
D gene: -
CDR3 length: 15
V gene: TRBV6-5
J gene: TRBJ2-7

CDR3 protein: CASSLAQGAKETQYF
CDR3 DNA: TGTGCCAGCAGCTTGGCGCAGGGGGCGAAGGAGACCCAGTACTTC
D gene: TRBD1
CDR3 length: 15
V gene: TRBV7-6
J gene: TRBJ2-5

CDR3 protein: CASSLFGGRGYNEQFF
CDR3 DNA: TGTGCCAGCAGTTTATTCGGCGGGAGGGGATACAATGAGCAGTTCTTC
D gene: TRBD2
CDR3 length: 16
V gene: TRBV27
J gene: TRBJ2-1

CDR3 protein: CASSPRAGTGNTGELFF
CDR3 DNA: TGTGCTAGCAGCCCTCGAGCGGGGACAGGGAACACCGGGGAGCTGTTTTTT
D gene: -
CDR3 length: 17
V gene: TRBV7-7
J gene: TRBJ2-2

CDR3 protein: CASSAPTSGVYTDTQYF
CDR3 DNA: TGTGCCAGCAGTGCCCCGACTAGCGGAGTATACACAGATACGCAGTATTTT
D gene: TRBD2
CDR3 length: 17
V gene: TRBV2
J gene: TRBJ2-3

CDR3 protein: CASSQEGSYEQYF
CDR3 DNA: TGTGCCAGCAGCCAAGAAGGGAGTTACGAGCAGTACTTC
D gene: -
CDR3 length: 13
V gene: TRBV4-2
J gene: TRBJ2-7

CDR3 protein: CASSSGYQETQYF
CDR3 DNA: TGTGCTAGCAGCTCAGGTTACCAAGAGACCCAGTACTTC
D gene: -
CDR3 length: 13
V gene: TRBV7-7
J gene: TRBJ2-5

CDR3 protein: CASSLTPVTEAFF
CDR3 DNA: TGTGCCAGCAGCCTTACTCCGGTAACTGAAGCTTTCTTT
D gene: -
CDR3 length: 13
V gene: TRBV5-4
J gene: TRBJ1-1

CDR3 protein: CASSSSRGGELFF
CDR3 DNA: TGTGCCAGCAGTTCATCTCGGGGAGGGGAGCTGTTTTTT
D gene: -
CDR3 length: 13
V gene: TRBV27
J gene: TRBJ2-2

CDR3 protein: CASSYSTGSETQYF
CDR3 DNA: TGTGCCAGCAGTTACTCTACGGGATCAGAGACCCAGTACTTC
D gene: -
CDR3 length: 14
V gene: TRBV6-5
J gene: TRBJ2-5